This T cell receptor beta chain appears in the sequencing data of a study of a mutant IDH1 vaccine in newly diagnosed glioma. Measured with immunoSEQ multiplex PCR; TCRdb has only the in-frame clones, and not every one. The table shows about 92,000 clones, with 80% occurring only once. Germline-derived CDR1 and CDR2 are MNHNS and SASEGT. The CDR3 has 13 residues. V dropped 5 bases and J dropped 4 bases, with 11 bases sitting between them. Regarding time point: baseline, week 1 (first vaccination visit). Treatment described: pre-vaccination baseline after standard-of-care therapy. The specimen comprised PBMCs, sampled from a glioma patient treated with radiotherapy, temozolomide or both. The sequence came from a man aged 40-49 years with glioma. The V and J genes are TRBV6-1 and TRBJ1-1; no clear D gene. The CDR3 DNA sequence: TGTGCCAGCAGTTATACGGATGGCACTGAAGCTTTCTTT. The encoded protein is CASSYTDGTEAFF.